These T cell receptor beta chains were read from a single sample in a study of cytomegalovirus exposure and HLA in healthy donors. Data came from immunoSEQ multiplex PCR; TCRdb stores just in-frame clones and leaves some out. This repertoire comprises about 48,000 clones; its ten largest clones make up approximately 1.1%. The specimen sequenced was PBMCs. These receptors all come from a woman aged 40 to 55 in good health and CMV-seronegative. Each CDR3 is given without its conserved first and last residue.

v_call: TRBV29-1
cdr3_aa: SVGEGTDTQY

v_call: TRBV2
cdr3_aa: ATRQESNEKLF

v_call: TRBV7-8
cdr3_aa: ASSLAGGRFYEQY

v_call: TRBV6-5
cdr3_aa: ASRRGTYQETQY

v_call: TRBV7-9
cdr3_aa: ASSLARQGRYGYT

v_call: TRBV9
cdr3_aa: ASSEGGSYNEQF

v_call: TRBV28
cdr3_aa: ASSSAGGANVLT

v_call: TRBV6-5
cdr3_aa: ASSSTSADYNEQF

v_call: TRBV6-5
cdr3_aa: ASRGLAGGINEQF

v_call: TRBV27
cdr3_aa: ASSETGVSGYT

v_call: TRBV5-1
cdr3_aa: ASSPDGSSYNEQF

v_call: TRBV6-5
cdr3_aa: ASSYSKTYYYGYT

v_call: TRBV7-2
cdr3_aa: ASSLATSGGSLGYEQY

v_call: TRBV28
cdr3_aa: ASRSLKGGRQPQH

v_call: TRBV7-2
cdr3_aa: ASSLGPGLNNYGYT

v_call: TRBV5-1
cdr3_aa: ASSLGQAGEEQY

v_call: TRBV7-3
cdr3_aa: ASSLSRDSYNEQF

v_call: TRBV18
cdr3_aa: ASSPIGTGLNTEAF

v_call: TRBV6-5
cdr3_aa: ASSMGAANEKLF

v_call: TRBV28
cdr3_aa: ASSSDLILAEETQY

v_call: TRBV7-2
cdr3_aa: ASSLGQLYEQY

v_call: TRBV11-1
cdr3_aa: ASSSSAGAGPEQF

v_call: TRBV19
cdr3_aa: ASSNGQGHEQY

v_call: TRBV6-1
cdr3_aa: ASETLGYEGYT

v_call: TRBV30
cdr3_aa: AWSGAGFYNEQF

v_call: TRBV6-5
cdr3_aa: ASSSGQNTGELF

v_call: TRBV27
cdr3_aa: ASSFGRTGGSGYT

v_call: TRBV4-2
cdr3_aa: ASSQSPIEDRVTDNEQF

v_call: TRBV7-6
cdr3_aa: ASSLGSGQSTYEQY

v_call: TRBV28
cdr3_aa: ATRQGGSNQPQH

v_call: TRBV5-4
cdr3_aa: ASRPGGIQGDTEAF

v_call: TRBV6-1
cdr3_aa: ASSERQGRNIQY

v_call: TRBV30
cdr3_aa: AWSRRQGAPDTQY

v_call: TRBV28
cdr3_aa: ASRTGYTEAF

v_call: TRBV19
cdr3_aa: ASSERQGGEQF

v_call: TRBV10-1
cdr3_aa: ASSESKNQDQETQY

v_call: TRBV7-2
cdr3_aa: ASSREVNTEAF

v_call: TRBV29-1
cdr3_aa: SVTRAGGVYNEQF

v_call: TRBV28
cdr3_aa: ASTPVSGDEQF

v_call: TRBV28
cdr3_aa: ASGREKVNEQF

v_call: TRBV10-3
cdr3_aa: AISGGQGFYGYT

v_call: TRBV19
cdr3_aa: ASSYGGTPGEQY

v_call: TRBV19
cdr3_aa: ASSIEGTEAF

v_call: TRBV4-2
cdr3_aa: ASTGLATNEQF

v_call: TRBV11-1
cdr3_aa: ASSPSTTRVYGYT

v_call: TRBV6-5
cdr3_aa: ASSYNFQETQY

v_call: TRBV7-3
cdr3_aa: ASSLTQGWGAEAF

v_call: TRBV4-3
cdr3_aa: ASSQERRQGHFYEQY

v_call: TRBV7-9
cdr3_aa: ASSLRGMRSYNEQF

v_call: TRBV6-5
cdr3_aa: ASSLAGVGYNEQF

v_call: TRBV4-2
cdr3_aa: ASSPVLNTEAF

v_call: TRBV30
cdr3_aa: ANLNYGYT

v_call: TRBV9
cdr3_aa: ASSVLTSGQNEQF

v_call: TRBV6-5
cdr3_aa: ASSYAGENEQF

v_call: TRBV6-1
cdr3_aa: ASLQGSGYQPQH

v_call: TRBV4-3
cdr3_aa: ASSQAKSSGSWADTQY

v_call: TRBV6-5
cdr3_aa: ASRPLRGDTQY

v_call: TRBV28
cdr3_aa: ASSLDRVNTGELF

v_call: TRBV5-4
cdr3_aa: ASSSAGRETGELF